These T cell receptor beta chains were read from a single sample in a study of OX40 agonist ivuxolimab in advanced cancers. Here immunoSEQ multiplex PCR was the method, and the copy in TCRdb shows in-frame clones only, minus some. Altogether fewer than 85,000 clones are present, 85% to 95% being singletons, with the ten largest covering approximately 11%. The sequencing here drew on CD4+ or CD8+ T cells sorted from blood, taken in a trial of the OX40 agonist ivuxolimab. These receptors all stem from an adult with an advanced solid tumor such as melanoma, head and neck, liver or kidney cancer. CDR3s include the opening cysteine and the closing phenylalanine or tryptophan. D genes are given only for firm matches. Where a row states a size, it is once, few, many or the class of an expanded clone; other rows omit it.

abundance	d_gene	v_gene	j_gene	CDR3nt	CDR3aa
once	.	TRBV7-9	TRBJ2-2	TGTGCCAGCAGCTTACTTGACTGGGGCGGGGAGCTGTTTTTT	CASSLLDWGGELFF
.	TRBD1	TRBV27	TRBJ1-2	TGTGCCAGCAGTTTATCGTCGGGGGGACAGGAATTGGGGCTATTGGGCTACACCTTC	CASSLSSGGQELGLLGYTF
once	.	TRBV11-2	TRBJ1-6	TGTGCCAGCAGCTTTCAGGCGAGCTCCTATAATTCACCCCTCCACTTT	CASSFQASSYNSPLHF
once	.	TRBV7-9	TRBJ2-3	TGTGCCAGCAGCTTAGCGAGGGGTATCACAGATACGCAGTATTTT	CASSLARGITDTQYF
.	.	TRBV4-1	TRBJ1-4	TGCGCCAGCAGCACCAGCCCGGCTAATGAAAAACTGTTTTTT	CASSTSPANEKLFF
.	.	TRBV27	TRBJ1-1	TGTGCCAGCAGTTTATCCCGGACGGGTCTGAACACTGAAGCTTTCTTT	CASSLSRTGLNTEAFF
.	.	TRBV13	TRBJ1-1	TGTGCCAGCAGCTTCGGGGACAACACTGAAGCTTTCTTT	CASSFGDNTEAFF
few	.	TRBV4-3	TRBJ1-5	TGCGCCAGCAGCCAGGGGACGGCGAATCAGCCCCAGCATTTT	CASSQGTANQPQHF
.	.	TRBV7-9	TRBJ1-2	TGTGCCAGCAGCTCCACCCCGGGCCAGGGCTATGGCTACACCTTC	CASSSTPGQGYGYTF
.	TRBD2	TRBV9	TRBJ2-1	TGTGCCAGCAGCGATAGCGGGGGGCCGTTCAATGAGCAGTTCTTC	CASSDSGGPFNEQFF
.	.	TRBV28	TRBJ1-3	TGTGCCATACACGGAGCAGCGGAGAGTGGAAACACCATATATTTT	CAIHGAAESGNTIYF
.	.	TRBV9	TRBJ2-5	TGTGCCAGCGGAACCTGGGGCGGAGAGACCCAGTACTTC	CASGTWGGETQYF
.	.	TRBV27	TRBJ2-7	TGTGCCAGCAGTCCCGGGACGAGCTACGAGCAGTACTTC	CASSPGTSYEQYF
.	.	TRBV5-1	TRBJ2-7	TGCGCCAGCAGCTTCCGGACGCCTACCTACGAGCAGTACTTC	CASSFRTPTYEQYF
.	.	TRBV7-9	TRBJ2-7	TGTGCCAGCAGCTCTCCGACTAGGCCCATGACGCAATTAAAGCAGTGCTTC	CASSSPTRPMTQLKQCF
.	.	TRBV19	TRBJ2-7	TGTGCCAGTAGTATTAGGGACACCCAATACGAGCAGTACTTC	CASSIRDTQYEQYF
.	.	TRBV4-3	TRBJ2-3	TGCGCCAGCAGCCACAGCACAGATACGCAGTATTTT	CASSHSTDTQYF
once	.	TRBV7-6	TRBJ2-5	TGTGCCAGCAGCTTAGATAACAGGGAGACCCAGTACTTC	CASSLDNRETQYF
once	.	TRBV14	TRBJ2-5	TGTGCCAGCAGCCCGGGACCCCGCCGCCAAGAGACCCAGTACTTC	CASSPGPRRQETQYF
once	TRBD1	TRBV2	TRBJ2-3	TGTGCCAGCAGTTTCCGGACAGGGGGCGGAACAGATACGCAGTATTTT	CASSFRTGGGTDTQYF
.	TRBD1	TRBV6-4	TRBJ1-1	TGTGCCAGCAGCCGTACGACAGGGCCTAACACTGAAGCTTTCTTT	CASSRTTGPNTEAFF
once	TRBD1	TRBV6-5	TRBJ1-1	TGTGCCAGCAGTTACTCCCCTACAGGGGACACTGAAGCTTTCTTT	CASSYSPTGDTEAFF
.	TRBD1	TRBV7-8	TRBJ2-7	TGTGCCAGCAGCCAGGGGGCGGGTGTGCACGAGCAGTACTTC	CASSQGAGVHEQYF
.	.	TRBV30	TRBJ1-4	TGTGCCTGGAGTGGGGGGAGCAATGAAAAACTGTTTTTT	CAWSGGSNEKLFF
.	.	TRBV13	TRBJ1-4	TGTGCCAGCAGCTTAGGCCTTCAGGGGACTAATGAAAAACTGTTTTTT	CASSLGLQGTNEKLFF
.	TRBD1	TRBV14	TRBJ2-2	TGTGCCAGCAGCCCGACAGGGGAGGTCACCGGGGAGCTGTTTTTT	CASSPTGEVTGELFF
.	TRBD2	TRBV6-5	TRBJ2-3	TGTGCCAGCACTGATGACGGGGGGGCCTCAGATACGCAGTATTTT	CASTDDGGASDTQYF
.	.	TRBV5-6	TRBJ1-4	TGTGCCAGCAGCTTAGGGGGAACCCCGGAAAAACTGTTTTTT	CASSLGGTPEKLFF
.	.	TRBV30	TRBJ2-6	TGTGCCTGGAGAGCCCCACCGGCGGACTCTGGGGCCAACGTCCTGACTTTC	CAWRAPPADSGANVLTF
.	.	TRBV7-2	TRBJ2-7	TGTGCCAGCAGCCCTACCGGGTACGAGCAGTACTTC	CASSPTGYEQYF
.	TRBD1	TRBV7-6	TRBJ2-7	TGTGCCAGCAGCTCCGGGACAGGGGACTACGAGCAGTACTTC	CASSSGTGDYEQYF
.	TRBD1	TRBV4-1	TRBJ2-7	TGCGCCAGCAGCCACGCAGGGGGCTACGAGCAGTACTTC	CASSHAGGYEQYF
.	.	TRBV7-2	TRBJ2-1	TGTGCCAGCAGCTTAAACTTAGTCGGGGAGCAGTTCTTC	CASSLNLVGEQFF
.	.	TRBV27	TRBJ2-7	TGTGCCAGCAGTTTTGGTGTATGGTACGAGCAGTACTTC	CASSFGVWYEQYF
.	.	TRBV6-1	TRBJ1-2	TGTGCCAGCAGTGTTAGGACTGCAGCTTTCTATGGCTACACCTTC	CASSVRTAAFYGYTF
.	.	TRBV5-4	TRBJ1-4	TGTGCCAGCAGCTTGAGAGGCAGGGGACCCACAACTAATGAAAAACTGTTTTTT	CASSLRGRGPTTNEKLFF
.	.	TRBV6-4	TRBJ1-2	TGTGCCAGCAGTGACTCAGTGTATGGCTACACCTTC	CASSDSVYGYTF
.	.	TRBV19	TRBJ1-2	TGTGCCAGTAGTACTTTCCAGGAGACTGCTAACTATGGCTACACCTTC	CASSTFQETANYGYTF
.	.	TRBV21-1	TRBJ1-2	TGTGCCAGCAGCCCGAGGGGGGCAGGGGGCGACTATGGCTACACCTTC	CASSPRGAGGDYGYTF
.	.	TRBV5-5	TRBJ1-6	TGTGCCAGCAGCTTCCAGGGTTCGAACTCACCCCTCCACTTT	CASSFQGSNSPLHF
.	.	TRBV1	TRBJ2-5	TGCACCAGCAGCCAAGCAACTAGCGGGGGCTCGGGCGAAGAGACCCAGTACTTC	CTSSQATSGGSGEETQYF
.	.	TRBV5-1	TRBJ2-2	TGCGCCAGCAGCCCGGGACCCGACCTGAACACCGGGGAGCTGTTTTTT	CASSPGPDLNTGELFF